This T cell receptor beta chain was captured by sequencing in a study of multiple sclerosis patients with progressive multifocal leukoencephalopathy. Points from the study as a whole: Clones expanded at PML were already present before and during natalizumab. Lower normalized Shannon entropy suggested reduced TRB diversity in most PML patients.

Sequencing used immunoSEQ multiplex PCR; TCRdb keeps in-frame clones, though not all of them. The sample carries 31,000 or so clones, roughly 86% recorded once. Time point denoted: time of PML onset. Natalizumab-treated patients developed PML between about 15 and 60 months into natalizumab therapy. As for this clone: What it binds is not known.

The sequence was collected from a woman between 40 and 50 years old with progressive multifocal leukoencephalopathy. This specimen was PBMCs, taken from a patient treated with natalizumab.

The CDR3 DNA reads as TGTGCCAGCAGCCAAGGAGTTAGCGGATCCCCGGAGACCCAGTACTTC. Its translation is CASSQGVSGSPETQYF. This rearrangement joins TRBV4-2 to TRBJ2-5, with D tentatively TRBD2 (6 bases). Trimming pared 1 base from V and 5 bases from J, leaving 17 bases between. The germline gives CDR1 LGHNA, CDR2 YNFKEQ. This CDR3 is 16 amino acids long.